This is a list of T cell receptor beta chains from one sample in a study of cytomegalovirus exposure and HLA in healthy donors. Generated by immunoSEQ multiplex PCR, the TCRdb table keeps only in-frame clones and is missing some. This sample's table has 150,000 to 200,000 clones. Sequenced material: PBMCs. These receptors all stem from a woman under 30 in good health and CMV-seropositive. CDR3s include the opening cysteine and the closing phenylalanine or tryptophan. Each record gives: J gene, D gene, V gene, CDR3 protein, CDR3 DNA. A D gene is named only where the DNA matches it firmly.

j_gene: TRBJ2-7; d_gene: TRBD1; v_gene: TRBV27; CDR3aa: CASSSLPQGADEQYF; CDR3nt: TGTGCCAGCAGTTCTCTACCACAGGGGGCAGACGAGCAGTACTTC
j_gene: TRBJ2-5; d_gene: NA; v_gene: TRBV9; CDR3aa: CASSGSGWTGETQYF; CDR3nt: TGTGCCAGCAGCGGATCGGGATGGACGGGAGAGACCCAGTACTTC
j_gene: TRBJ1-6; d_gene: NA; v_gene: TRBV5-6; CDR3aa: CASSRREVGSPLHF; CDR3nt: TGTGCCAGCAGCCGCAGGGAGGTCGGATCACCCCTCCACTTT
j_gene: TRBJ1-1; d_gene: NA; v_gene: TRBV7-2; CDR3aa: CASSFNQGLNTEAFF; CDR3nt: TGTGCCAGCAGCTTTAACCAGGGGCTCAACACTGAAGCTTTCTTT
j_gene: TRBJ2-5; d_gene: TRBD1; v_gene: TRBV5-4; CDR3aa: CASSSGQGPYQETQYF; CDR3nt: TGTGCCAGCAGCTCTGGACAGGGTCCCTACCAAGAGACCCAGTACTTC
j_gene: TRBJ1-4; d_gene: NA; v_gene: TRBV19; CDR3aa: CASQQGGRTNEKLFF; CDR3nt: TGTGCCAGCCAACAAGGGGGACGGACTAATGAAAAACTGTTTTTT
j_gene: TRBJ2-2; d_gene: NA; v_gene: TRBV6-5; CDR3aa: CASKNGGHTGELFF; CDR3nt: TGTGCCAGCAAAAACGGGGGTCACACCGGGGAGCTGTTTTTT
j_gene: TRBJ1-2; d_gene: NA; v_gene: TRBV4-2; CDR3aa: CASSQDIGENYGYTF; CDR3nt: TGTGCCAGCAGCCAAGATATCGGGGAAAACTATGGCTACACCTTC
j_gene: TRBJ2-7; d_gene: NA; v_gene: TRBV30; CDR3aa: CAWSGQVLRQQYF; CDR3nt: TGTGCCTGGAGTGGGCAGGTGCTCCGTCAGCAGTACTTC
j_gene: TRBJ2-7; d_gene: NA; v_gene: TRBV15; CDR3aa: CATSRVGIKRPYEQYF; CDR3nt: TGTGCCACCAGCAGAGTGGGGATTAAGCGGCCGTACGAGCAGTACTTC
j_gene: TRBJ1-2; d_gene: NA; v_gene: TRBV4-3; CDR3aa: CASSQDVRYGYTF; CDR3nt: TGCGCCAGCAGCCAAGATGTCCGCTATGGCTACACCTTC
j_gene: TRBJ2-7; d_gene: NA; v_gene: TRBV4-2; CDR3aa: CASSQVSAGAPYEQYF; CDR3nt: TGTGCCAGCAGCCAAGTTTCGGCGGGGGCCCCCTACGAGCAGTACTTC
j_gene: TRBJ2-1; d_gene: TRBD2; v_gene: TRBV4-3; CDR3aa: CASSQEWGLAGVNEQFF; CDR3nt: TGCGCCAGCAGCCAAGAGTGGGGACTAGCGGGGGTAAATGAGCAGTTCTTC
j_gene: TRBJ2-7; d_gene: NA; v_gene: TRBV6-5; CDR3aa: CASSYKLAVYEQYF; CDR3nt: TGTGCCAGCAGTTACAAGCTAGCTGTCTACGAGCAGTACTTC
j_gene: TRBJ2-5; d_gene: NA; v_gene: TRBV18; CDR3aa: CASSPPGDRVQETQYF; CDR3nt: TGTGCCAGCTCTCCGCCGGGAGACAGGGTCCAAGAGACCCAGTACTTC
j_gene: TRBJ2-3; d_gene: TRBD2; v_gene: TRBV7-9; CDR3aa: CASSEAGTDTQYF; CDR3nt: TGTGCCAGCAGCGAAGCGGGGACAGATACGCAGTATTTT
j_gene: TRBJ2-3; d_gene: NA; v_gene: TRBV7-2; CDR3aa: CASRSRRGRAPGDTQYF; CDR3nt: TGTGCCAGCAGATCCCGGCGGGGGCGGGCCCCCGGGGATACGCAGTATTTT
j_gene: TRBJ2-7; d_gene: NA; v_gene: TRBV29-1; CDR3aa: CSVDQGYEQYF; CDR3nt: TGCAGCGTTGATCAGGGATACGAGCAGTACTTC
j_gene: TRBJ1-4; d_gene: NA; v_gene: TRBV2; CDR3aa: CASRRGLDEKLFF; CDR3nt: TGTGCCAGCCGGCGAGGGCTCGATGAAAAACTGTTTTTT
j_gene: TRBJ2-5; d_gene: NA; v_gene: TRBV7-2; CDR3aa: CASSRDPKNKETQYF; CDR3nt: TGTGCCAGCAGCCGGGATCCGAAAAACAAAGAGACCCAGTACTTC
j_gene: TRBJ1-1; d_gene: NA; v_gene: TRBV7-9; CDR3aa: CASSVGQNTEAFF; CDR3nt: TGTGCCAGCAGCGTGGGCCAGAACACTGAAGCTTTCTTT
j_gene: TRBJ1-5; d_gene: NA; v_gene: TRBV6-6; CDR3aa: CASRLQGEVGQPQHF; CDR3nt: TGTGCCAGCAGGTTACAGGGCGAGGTTGGTCAGCCCCAGCATTTT
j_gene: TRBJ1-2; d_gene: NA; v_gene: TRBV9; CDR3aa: CASSVGPDIRGYTF; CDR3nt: TGTGCCAGCAGCGTAGGCCCGGACATCCGTGGCTACACCTTC
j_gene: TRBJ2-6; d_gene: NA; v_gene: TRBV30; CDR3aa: CAWSLPGQRAISGANVLTF; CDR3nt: TGTGCCTGGAGTTTGCCGGGACAGCGGGCCATCTCTGGGGCCAACGTCCTGACTTTC
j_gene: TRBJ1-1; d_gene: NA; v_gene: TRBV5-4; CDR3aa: CASSLSEVKDTEAFF; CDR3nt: TGTGCCAGCAGCTTGTCAGAGGTGAAGGACACTGAAGCTTTCTTT
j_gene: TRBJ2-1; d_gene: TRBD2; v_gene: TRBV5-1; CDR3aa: CASNLAPLAGAYNEQFF; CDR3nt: TGCGCCAGCAACCTGGCCCCCCTAGCGGGTGCCTACAATGAGCAGTTCTTC
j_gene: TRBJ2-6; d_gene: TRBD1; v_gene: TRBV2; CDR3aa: CASSGDRRSGANVLTF; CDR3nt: TGTGCCAGCAGCGGGGACAGACGCTCTGGGGCCAACGTCCTGACTTTC
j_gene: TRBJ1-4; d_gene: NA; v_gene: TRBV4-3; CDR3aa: CASSQHVTEPIEKLFF; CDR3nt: TGCGCCAGCAGCCAACATGTGACGGAGCCTATTGAAAAACTGTTTTTT
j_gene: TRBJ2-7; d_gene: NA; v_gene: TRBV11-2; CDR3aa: CASSLGQNLEQYF; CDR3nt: TGTGCCAGCAGCTTAGGACAGAATCTCGAGCAGTACTTC
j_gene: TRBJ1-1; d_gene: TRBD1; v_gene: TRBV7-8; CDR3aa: CASSPRTGANTEAFF; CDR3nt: TGTGCCAGCAGCCCACGGACAGGGGCGAACACTGAAGCTTTCTTT
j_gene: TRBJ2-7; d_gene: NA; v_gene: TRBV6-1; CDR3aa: CASSVSHEQYF; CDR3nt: TGTGCCAGCAGTGTTAGTCACGAGCAGTACTTC
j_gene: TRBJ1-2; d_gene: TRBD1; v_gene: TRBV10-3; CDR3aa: CAISVTGGDGYTF; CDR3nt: TGTGCCATCAGTGTGACAGGGGGCGATGGCTACACCTTC
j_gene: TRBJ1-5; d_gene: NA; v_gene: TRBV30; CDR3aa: CAWSPSRSSGHQPQHF; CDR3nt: TGTGCCTGGAGTCCTTCCCGATCCTCAGGGCATCAGCCCCAGCATTTT
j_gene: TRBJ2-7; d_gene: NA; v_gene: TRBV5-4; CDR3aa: CASSLGVGGSEEQYF; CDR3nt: TGTGCCAGCAGCTTGGGGGTAGGGGGATCGGAGGAGCAGTACTTC
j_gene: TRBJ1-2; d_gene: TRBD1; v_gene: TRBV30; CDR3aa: CASLATGMGYTF; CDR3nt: TGTGCTTCTCTCGCGACAGGGATGGGCTACACCTTC
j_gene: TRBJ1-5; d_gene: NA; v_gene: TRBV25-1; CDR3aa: CASSDPGDGQPQHF; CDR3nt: TGTGCCAGCAGTGACCCGGGGGATGGTCAGCCCCAGCATTTT
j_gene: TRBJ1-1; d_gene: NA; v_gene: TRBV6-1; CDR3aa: CASIITGRNTEAFF; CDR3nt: TGTGCCAGCATCATCACAGGAAGAAACACTGAAGCTTTCTTT
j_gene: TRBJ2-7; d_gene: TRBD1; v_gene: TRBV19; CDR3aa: CASRMTGSSYEQYF; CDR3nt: TGTGCCAGTAGGATGACAGGGTCCTCCTACGAGCAGTACTTC
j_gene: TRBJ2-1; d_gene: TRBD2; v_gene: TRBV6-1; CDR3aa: CASSLLAEPNEQFF; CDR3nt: TGTGCCAGCAGTCTACTAGCGGAGCCGAATGAGCAGTTCTTC